This entry concerns a single T cell receptor beta chain. One entry per CDR3 protein results from TCRdb running MiXCR on the RT-PCR reads. The sample has hundreds of thousands of distinct CDR3 sequences, 12% to 15% seen once; the top ten hold around 3.3%. V dropped 3 bases and J dropped 8 bases, with 10 bases sitting between them. The CDR3 is made up of 12 amino acids. CDR1 SGHTA and CDR2 FQGNSA come from the germline V gene. The source is a female donor in good health, serving as a healthy control. The sequenced material came from memory CD4+ T cells from blood. The V call is TRBV7-2, the J call TRBJ1-1, with D unclear. CDR3: CASSLLKREAFF. CDR3 nucleotide sequence: TGTGCCAGCAGCTTGTTAAAGCGCGAAGCTTTCTTT.